This passage covers 17 T cell receptor beta chains from one sample sequenced in a study of early T cells in non-severe SARS-CoV-2 infection. TCRdb fed the 5' RACE reads into MiXCR, producing one record per CDR3 protein. The table records about 60,000 distinct CDR3 sequences, 5.6% of them present only once. The sequencing input was whole blood. These receptors originate from an adult who was a healthcare worker with PCR-confirmed SARS-CoV-2 infection or an uninfected control (not recorded which).

This clonotype has more than one count but fewer than ten. This sequence joins TRBV7-2 and TRBJ2-1; perhaps TRBD2 as D (6 bases). The CDR3 runs to 15 residues. Germline V gene data show CDR1 as SGHTA and CDR2 as FQGNSA. The V end lost 5 bases, the J end lost 1 base, and 12 bases lay between the germline ends. This chain's CDR3 is CASSLARGSYNEQFF. The CDR3 DNA reads TGTGCCAGCAGCCTCGCGCGGGGATCCTACAATGAGCAGTTCTTC.

This clonotype was recorded many times. This chain uses TRBV11-3 with TRBJ2-1; TRBD2 matches 11 bases. The CDR3 extends over 16 amino acids. V lost 3 bases, J lost 4 bases, and 5 bases stayed unmatched. Germline CDR1 and CDR2: SGHNT and YENEEA. CDR3 amino acids: CASSLGGLAVYNEQFF. The CDR3 DNA reads TGTGCCAGCAGCTTGGGGGGACTAGCGGTATACAATGAGCAGTTCTTC. The full variable domain, rest sourced from reference TRBV11-3 and TRBJ2-1, is EAGVVQSPRYKIIEKKQPVAFWCNPISGHNTLYWYLQNLGQGPELLIRYENEEAVDDSQLPKDRFSAERLKGVDSTLKIQPAELGDSAVYLCASSLGGLAVYNEQFFGPGTRLTVL.

This clonotype was seen at least ten times. The genes are TRBV6-2 or TRBV6-3 and TRBJ2-5; D not resolved. This CDR3 has 11 residues. Trimming removed 2 bases from V and 5 bases from J, with 3 bases in between. Per the germline V gene, CDR1 is MNHEY and CDR2 is SVGEGT. This CDR3 is CASSYGETQYF. The CDR3 nucleotides are TGTGCCAGCAGTTACGGGGAGACCCAGTACTTC.

The J gene is TRBJ2-1, the V gene TRBV5-5; perhaps TRBD2 as D (6 bases). CDR1 is SGHKS and CDR2 is YYEKEE in the germline V gene (reference sequence). This CDR3 comprises 15 residues. V lost 0 bases to trimming and J lost 7 bases, with 14 bases between them. The CDR3: CASSLGSGRNNEQFF. CDR3 nucleotides: TGTGCCAGCAGCTTGGGTAGCGGCCGAAATAATGAGCAGTTCTTC.

The table lists this clonotype with a few counts. The chain carries TRBV10-1 and TRBJ2-3, with unresolved D. Trimming took 7 bases from V and 7 from J, leaving 9 bases between them. The CDR3 extends over 11 amino acids. From germline, CDR1 is WNHNN and CDR2 SYGVQD (reference sequence). The CDR3 DNA reads as TGCGCCAGCATCCCATTTTATACGCAGTATTTT. Protein: CASIPFYTQYF.

In its sample, this clonotype was seen a few times. V gene TRBV3-1 combines with J gene TRBJ2-6, with D uncertain. This CDR3 spans 17 amino acids. CDR1 is LGHDT, CDR2 YNNKEL, per germline (reference sequence). V lost 0 bases, J lost 4 bases, and 13 bases lay in between. This CDR3 is CASSQDSLRPGANVLTF. The CDR3 region has the DNA TGTGCCAGCAGCCAAGATTCCCTCAGGCCAGGGGCCAACGTCCTGACTTTC.

The chain combines TRBV5-5 with TRBJ1-5; D uncertain. Germline V gives CDR1 SGHKS, CDR2 YYEKEE (reference sequence). The CDR3 is made up of 14 amino acids. Trimming stripped 0 bases from V and 4 bases from J, with 8 bases between. The CDR3 is CASSLAAGNQPQHF. The CDR3 region has the DNA TGTGCCAGCAGCTTGGCCGCAGGAAATCAGCCCCAGCATTTT.

This clonotype occurred many times. The chain has TRBV6-1 and TRBJ2-1; D remains unclear. The CDR3 runs 11 residues. The germline V gene encodes CDR1 MNHNS and CDR2 SASEGT. V was clipped by 2 bases and J by 7 bases, with 3 bases between them. This chain's CDR3 is CASSETNEQFF. CDR3 nucleotide sequence: TGTGCCAGCAGTGAAACGAATGAGCAGTTCTTC.

The sample holds many counts of this clonotype. The chain employs TRBV12-2 and TRBJ2-6; TRBD2, the D gene given by the table, was not confirmed from the DNA. TRBV12-2 is given as a pseudogene. The CDR3 is made up of 17 amino acids. CDR3 bases: TGTGCAAGTCGCTTAGTGAAAGCGGGCCCTGGGGCCAACGTCCTGACTTTC. Translation: CASRLVKAGPGANVLTF.

This clonotype was found a few times. This chain connects TRBV11-1 to TRBJ2-5; tentative D call: TRBD2 (5 bases). CDR3 length: 13 amino acids. The germline CDR1 and CDR2 sequences are SGHAT and FQDESV (reference sequence). V shed 6 bases and J shed 5 bases, with 13 bases lying between them. The CDR3 loop is CASRRRDSETQYF. The CDR3 DNA reads TGTGCCAGCAGGCGACGGGATTCGGAGACCCAGTACTTC.

In the case of this clonotype: Just one base apart from a much larger clone, this may be a read error. The chain recombines TRBV6-5 with TRBJ2-2; D is ambiguous. Germline CDR1 reads MNHEY; CDR2 reads SVGAGI. This CDR3 comprises 14 residues. The V end lost 4 bases, the J end lost 3 bases, and 9 bases lay between the germline ends. The CDR3 loop is CASSSTPHTGELFF. CDR3 bases: TGTGCCAGCAGTTCGACTCCTCACACCGGGGAGCTGTTTTTT.

The chain combines TRBV6-1 with TRBJ2-3; 7 bases agree with TRBD2. From germline, CDR1 is MNHNS and CDR2 SASEGT. After removal of 6 bases from V and 6 bases from J, the junction contained 12 bases not matched to a gene. This CDR3 is built from 15 residues. The CDR3 spells CASRARAGSSDTQYF. The DNA for the CDR3 is TGTGCCAGCAGGGCAAGAGCGGGAAGTTCGGATACGCAGTATTTT.

A note on this clonotype: This may arise from a read error, as a much more abundant clone is one base away. The V call is TRBV10-3, the J call TRBJ1-1; 8 bases map to TRBD1. Germline values: CDR1 ENHRY, CDR2 SYGVKD. The CDR3 has 14 amino acids. CDR3 residues: CAISGRTGNTGAFF. CDR3 DNA: TGTGCCATCAGTGGGAGGACAGGGAACACTGGAGCTTTCTTT.

This chain joins TRBV12-3 or TRBV12-4 and TRBJ1-1, with a tentative D call TRBD1 (6 bases). The CDR3 is made up of 14 amino acids. V was cut by 6 bases and J by 2 bases, with 13 bases left in between. The CDR3, as DNA: TGTGCCAGCAGCCAGGGGTCTAAAAACACTGAAGCTTTCTTT. Residues: CASSQGSKNTEAFF.

This clonotype was detected many times. The chain is built from TRBV18 and TRBJ2-7, with TRBD2 matching over 13 bases. The CDR3 has 16 residues. Germline CDR1 KGHSH, CDR2 LQKENI. V lost 4 bases and J lost 0; bases outside the gene matches: 3. CDR3 amino acids: CASSHGLAGVSYEQYF. CDR3 in DNA: TGTGCCAGCTCACACGGACTAGCGGGGGTCTCCTACGAGCAGTACTTC.

This clonotype is deemed medium-sized. The chain has TRBV5-1 and TRBJ2-4, with a possible D match to TRBD2 (6 bases). Germline CDR1 reads SGHRS; CDR2 reads YFSETQ. The V gene lost 4 bases and the J gene lost 11 bases, with 19 bases spanning the gap. CDR3 size: 14 residues. CDR3 sequence (DNA): TGCGCCAGCAGCCCTGGCGGGGATGGGAGTGTTCAGTACTTC. Translated, it gives CASSPGGDGSVQYF.

This clonotype was counted between two and nine times. The chain has TRBV4-1 and TRBJ2-1, with a tentative D call TRBD1 (5 bases). CDR3 length equals 16 residues. The germline V and J ends were trimmed by 0 bases and 0 bases, with 9 bases remaining between them. The germline V gene has CDR1 MGHRA and CDR2 YSYEKL. The CDR3 protein is CASSQEGAPSYNEQFF. The CDR3 DNA is TGCGCCAGCAGCCAAGAAGGGGCCCCCTCCTACAATGAGCAGTTCTTC.